The clone carrying this T cell receptor beta chain appeared many times. Its antigen is still unknown. Germline V gives CDR1 SGHTA, CDR2 FQGNSA. The V gene end was trimmed by 3 bases and the J gene end by 9 bases; junction bases not matched to a gene: 7. The CDR3 totals 16 residues. Sampling of bone marrow took place during active disease in every patient. These data are taken from a study of read filtering for tumor transcriptome and immune sequencing. About the research overall: Revised staging placed roughly 8 patients in R-ISS I, 15 to 20 in II, more than five in III. DNase treatment preceded whole-transcriptome library preparation.

Broader study findings: The CD138-negative fraction was mixed bone marrow immune cells, not pure T cells.

The library was built from roughly 400 ng RNA with molecular barcoded adaptors for alpha/delta and beta/gamma chains. TCRdb recomputed calls from the reads with MiXCR, one row per CDR3 protein. The sample has 40,000 or so distinct CDR3 sequences, about an eighth seen once. This sequence joins TRBV7-2 and TRBJ2-1; 14 nucleotides agree with TRBD2. The receptor was derived from a donor at least 40 years old with multiple myeloma. Sequenced sample: a population of CD138-negative cells sorted from bone marrow. This CDR3 is CASSLTSGRAGAEQFF. The CDR3 region has the DNA TGTGCCAGCAGCTTGACTAGCGGGAGGGCCGGGGCTGAGCAGTTCTTC. The whole variable domain, filled in from reference TRBV7-2 and TRBJ2-1, reads GAGVSQSPSNKVTEKGKDVELRCDPISGHTALYWYRQSLGQGLEFLIYFQGNSAPDKSGLPSDRFSAERTGGSVSTLTIQRTQQEDSAVYLCASSLTSGRAGAEQFFGPGTRLTVL.